A single sample gave rise to the 17 T cell receptor beta chains below, sequenced in a study of CXCR3-negative and CXCR3-positive naive CD8 T cells. cDNA libraries for TRB were generated by 5' RACE incorporating UMI labels. TCRdb re-analyzed the 5' RACE reads; it lists each CDR3 protein once, without DNA. This repertoire includes about 51,000 distinct CDR3 sequences. Findings and caveats of the study: Naive cells that were CXCR3-positive had more hydrophobic TRB CDR3s (compared with CXCR3-negative naive cells).

Their specific antigens are unknown. The sequencing sample was made of naive CXCR3+ CD8+ T cells from blood. Stated subset: CD45RO-CCR7+CD27+CD95- naive CD8+ T cells expressing CXCR3 (TNR3+). These receptors came from a human donor in good health. Some clones in this sample may be carry-over from other donors' samples.

The V gene is TRBV29-1, the J gene TRBJ1-1; the TCRdb D gene call, TRBD1, has no DNA to confirm it. Germline CDR1 and CDR2: SQVTM and ANQGSEA. CDR3 size: 12 residues. The CDR3 is CSVEVGDTEAFF.

Considering frequency, this clonotype is medium-sized (0.01 to 0.1%). The chain couples TRBV6-2 or TRBV6-3 to TRBJ2-7; the TCRdb D gene call, TRBD1, has no DNA to confirm it. This CDR3 is 13 amino acids long. Germline CDR1 MNHEY, CDR2 SVGEGT. CDR3 protein: CASSSTGAGEQYF.

V gene TRBV28 combines with J gene TRBJ2-5; checking the TCRdb D call of TRBD1 is not possible without DNA. The CDR3 sequence is 13 residues long. Germline CDR1 is MDHEN and CDR2 is SYDVKM. The chain's CDR3 is CASSSTGEGTQYF. The complete variable domain, with remaining parts taken from reference TRBV28 and TRBJ2-5, reads DVKVTQSSRYLVKRTGEKVFLECVQDMDHENMFWYRQDPGLGLRLIYFSYDVKMKEKGDIPEGYSVSREKKERFSLILESASTNQTSMYLCASSSTGEGTQYFGPGTRLLVL.

The chain employs TRBV7-3 and TRBJ2-7. The germline gives CDR1 SGHTA, CDR2 FQGTGA. This CDR3 is built from 13 residues. The CDR3 here is CASSPTGPNEQYF.

V and J are TRBV4-3 and TRBJ2-7. Looked up from germline, CDR1 is LGHNA and CDR2 is YSLEER. The CDR3 is 13 amino acids. This CDR3 is CASSDRGSYEQYF.

The chain uses TRBV27 and TRBJ2-3; TCRdb's D gene call, TRBD1, goes unchecked for lack of DNA. The CDR3 is 14 amino acids. In germline, CDR1 is MNHEY, CDR2 SMNVEV (reference sequence). CDR3 region: CASTGQGGRDTQYF.

This chain connects TRBV4-1 to TRBJ2-7; TCRdb designates TRBD1, a call that cannot be tested without DNA. Germline V CDR1 and CDR2: MGHRA, YSYEKL. The CDR3 covers 13 residues. The CDR3 reads CASSQGQDYEQYF.

The chain recombines TRBV4-3 with TRBJ2-7; as DNA is missing, the TRBD1 call by TCRdb cannot be tested. The CDR3 is made up of 15 amino acids. Germline values: CDR1 LGHNA, CDR2 YSLEER. The CDR3 protein is CASSQLRTGSYEQYF.

This chain uses TRBV28 with TRBJ2-3; TCRdb reports TRBD1, a call that lacks DNA to check it against. Looked up from germline, CDR1 is MDHEN and CDR2 is SYDVKM. CDR3 length: 16 amino acids. The CDR3 loop reads CASSYPGQILTDTQYF.

The chain recombines TRBV19 with TRBJ2-1; TCRdb proposes TRBD2, but this gene call is untestable without DNA. CDR1 and CDR2 from the germline V gene are LNHDA and SQIVND (reference sequence). The CDR3 runs to 15 residues. CDR3 protein: CASSMELAAYNEQFF.

The chain carries TRBV12-3 or TRBV12-4 and TRBJ2-1; TCRdb selects TRBD2, and the lack of DNA leaves this call unchecked. There are 14 residues in the CDR3. The CDR3 protein is CATDGSSGYNEQFF.

This sequence joins TRBV7-2 and TRBJ1-2; TCRdb picks TRBD1, but there is no DNA to check that call. Germline V CDR1 and CDR2: SGHTA, FQGNSA. This CDR3 spans 16 amino acids. This CDR3 is CASSSVDRSWDYGYTF.

The V gene is TRBV29-1, the J gene TRBJ2-1; TCRdb designates TRBD2, a call that cannot be tested without DNA. Germline CDR1 reads SQVTM; CDR2 reads ANQGSEA. This CDR3 has 18 amino acids. CDR3 loop: CSVEGLLAGGHNYNEQFF.

The rearrangement joins TRBV29-1 to TRBJ2-7; TCRdb lists TRBD1, though no DNA is available to test this call. This CDR3 is 12 amino acids long. Germline V gene data show CDR1 as SQVTM and CDR2 as ANQGSEA. The CDR3 spells CSGLAPLGEQYF.

This chain links TRBV6-5 with TRBJ2-7. The CDR3 totals 15 residues. From germline, CDR1 is MNHEY and CDR2 SVGAGI. The CDR3 reads CASSYEAVSSYEQYF.

This chain links TRBV20-1 with TRBJ2-3; with no DNA, the TCRdb D assignment of TRBD2 cannot be verified. The CDR3 spans 14 residues. The V gene's germline CDR1 is DFQATT and CDR2 SNEGSKA (reference sequence). This CDR3 is CSATRLISTDTQYF.

The rearrangement links TRBV7-6 to TRBJ2-7; TCRdb proposes TRBD2, but this gene call is untestable without DNA. CDR1 and CDR2 from the germline V gene are SGHVS and FNYEAQ. The length of the CDR3 is 15 residues. CDR3 region: CASSSLGDGRDEQYF.